These 5 T cell receptor beta chains were sequenced from one sample in a study of blood T cell repertoires in COVID-19. Here immunoSEQ multiplex PCR was the method, and the copy in TCRdb shows in-frame clones only, minus some. In the table there are around 150,000 clones, around four fifths of which are singletons. The sequenced sample was peripheral blood. These receptor sequences come from a woman aged 80 or over with acute or convalescent COVID-19.

The CDR3 here is CAISPQGNNQPQHF. The CDR3 nucleotides are TGTGCCATCAGCCCTCAGGGGAACAATCAGCCCCAGCATTTT. The J gene is TRBJ1-5, the V gene TRBV10-3; a possible D gene is TRBD1 (6 bases). V was pared by 6 bases and J by 3 bases, with 12 bases between. Per the germline V gene, CDR1 is ENHRY and CDR2 is SYGVKD. This CDR3 contains 14 residues.

V and J are TRBV3-1 (or the pseudogene TRBV3-2) and TRBJ1-6, with D tentatively TRBD1 (5 bases). Trimming stripped 1 base from V and 13 bases from J, with 23 bases between. The CDR3 has 17 residues. Looked up from germline, CDR1 is LGHDT and CDR2 is YNNKEL (reference sequence). CDR3 in DNA: TGTGCCAGCAGCCAAGCACCGGGGACTGGCTTAAAATGGCCCCTCCACTTT. Its translation is CASSQAPGTGLKWPLHF.

The chain carries TRBV4-3 and TRBJ2-1; 7 bases line up with TRBD2. The CDR3 sequence is 14 residues long. Germline assignment: CDR1 LGHNA and CDR2 YSLEER. The V and J ends lost 1 base and 9 bases, in that order; junction bases with no gene match: 6. CDR3 sequence reads: CASSQVTSESEQFF. CDR3 DNA sequence: TGCGCCAGCAGCCAAGTCACTAGCGAGAGTGAGCAGTTCTTC.

This sequence joins TRBV5-6 and TRBJ2-2, with D possibly matching TRBD2 (6 bases). V was pared by 4 bases and J by 1 base, with 17 bases between. Germline V lookup: CDR1 SGHDT, CDR2 YYEEEE. The CDR3 is made up of 17 amino acids. The CDR3 nucleotides read TGTGCCAGCAGCCTACCAATGGGGGGAAGGAACACCGGGGAGCTGTTTTTT. Translation gives CASSLPMGGRNTGELFF. Full variable domain (remainder filled in from reference TRBV5-6 and TRBJ2-2): DAGVTQSPTHLIKTRGQQVTLRCSPKSGHDTVSWYQQALGQGPQFIFQYYEEEERQRGNFPDRFSGHQFPNYSSELNVNALLLGDSALYLCASSLPMGGRNTGELFFGEGSRLTVL.

The chain is built from TRBV27 and TRBJ2-2; 7 nucleotides align to TRBD1. Germline V lookup: CDR1 MNHEY, CDR2 SMNVEV (reference sequence). With 5 bases clipped from V and 7 bases from J, the junction kept 1 base outside the gene matches. The length of the CDR3 is 12 residues. The CDR3 protein is CASSNRGGELFF. As DNA, the CDR3 is TGTGCCAGCAGTAACAGGGGCGGGGAGCTGTTTTTT.